The entry below describes one T cell receptor beta chain. Its antigen is not identified. This entry is derived from a study of shared clonotypes between healthy human individuals. Study background: Per-donor plates numbered three CD4 naive, three CD4 memory, two CD8 naive and one CD8 memory.

There are 15 residues in the CDR3. V lost 5 bases to trimming and J lost 4 bases, with 17 bases between them. The germline CDR1 and CDR2 sequences are SEHNR and FQNEAQ (reference sequence). General study points: Larger estimated richness was generally recorded for naive subsets relative to memory subsets. Only blood underwent sampling, and tissue repertoires likely differ.

Only CD45RO-negative cells positively selected for CCR7 counted as naive CD8 cells, so terminally differentiated effector memory CD45RA+ cells were excluded. Healthy HIV-negative adults without recent acute infections or vaccinations served as donors. Repertoires were generated with immunoSEQ multiplex PCR, while TCRdb's copy carries only in-frame clones and drops some. Here the sample spans 2 million to 2.5 million clones, 85% to 95% being singletons. The clonotype originates from a man aged 18 to 35 in good health. The sample comprised naive CD8+ T cells sorted from blood. The rearrangement uses TRBV7-9 and TRBJ2-5; D is perhaps TRBD2 (7 bases). The CDR3, as DNA: TGTGCCAGCAGCCCGTGGGAGGGGGGCTCAGAGACCCAGTACTTC. Translation gives CASSPWEGGSETQYF.